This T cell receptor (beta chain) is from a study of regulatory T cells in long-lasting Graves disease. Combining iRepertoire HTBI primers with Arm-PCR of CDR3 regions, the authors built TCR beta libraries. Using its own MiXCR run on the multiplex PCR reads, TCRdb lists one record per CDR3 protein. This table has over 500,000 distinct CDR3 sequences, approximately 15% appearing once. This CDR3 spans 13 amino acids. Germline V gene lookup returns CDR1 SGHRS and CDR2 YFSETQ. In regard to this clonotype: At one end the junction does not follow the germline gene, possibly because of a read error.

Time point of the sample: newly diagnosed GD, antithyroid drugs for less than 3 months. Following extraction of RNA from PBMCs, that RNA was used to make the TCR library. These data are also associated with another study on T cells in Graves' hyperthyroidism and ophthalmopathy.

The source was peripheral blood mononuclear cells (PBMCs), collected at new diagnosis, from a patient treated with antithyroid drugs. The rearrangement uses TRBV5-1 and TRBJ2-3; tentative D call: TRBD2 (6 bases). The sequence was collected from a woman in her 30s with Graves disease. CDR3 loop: CASSLRGLDTQYF. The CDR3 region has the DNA TGTGCCAGCAGCTTACGGGGGTTAGATACGCAGTATTTT.